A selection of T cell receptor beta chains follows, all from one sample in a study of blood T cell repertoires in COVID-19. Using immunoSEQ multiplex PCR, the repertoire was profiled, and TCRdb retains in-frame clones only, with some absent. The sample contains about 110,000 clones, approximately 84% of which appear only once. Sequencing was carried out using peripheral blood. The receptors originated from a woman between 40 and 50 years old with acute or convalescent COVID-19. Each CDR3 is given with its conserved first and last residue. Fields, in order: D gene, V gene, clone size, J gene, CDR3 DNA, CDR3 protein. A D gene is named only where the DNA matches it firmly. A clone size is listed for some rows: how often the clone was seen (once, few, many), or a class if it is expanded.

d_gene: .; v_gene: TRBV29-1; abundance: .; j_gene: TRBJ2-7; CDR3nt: TGCAGCGTTGAAAAAGACAGCCGAGAGCAGTACTTC; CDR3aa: CSVEKDSREQYF
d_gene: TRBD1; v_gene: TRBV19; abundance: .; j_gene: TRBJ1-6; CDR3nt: TGTGCCAGTAATGACAGGGGGCGATATAATTCACCCCTCCACTTT; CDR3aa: CASNDRGRYNSPLHF
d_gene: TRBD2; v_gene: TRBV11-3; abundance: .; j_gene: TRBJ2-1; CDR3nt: TGTGCCAGCAACCTCAGCGGGGGTACGCAACAGCAGTTCTTC; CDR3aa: CASNLSGGTQQQFF
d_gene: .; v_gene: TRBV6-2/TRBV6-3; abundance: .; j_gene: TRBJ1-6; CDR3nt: TGTGCCAGCAGTCGCCCGGACATGCCCAATTCACCCCTCCACTTT; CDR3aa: CASSRPDMPNSPLHF
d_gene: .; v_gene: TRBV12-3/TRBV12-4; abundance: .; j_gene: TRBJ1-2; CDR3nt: TGTGCCTGCAGTCGGGCAGGGGCTGGCTACACCTTC; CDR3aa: CACSRAGAGYTF
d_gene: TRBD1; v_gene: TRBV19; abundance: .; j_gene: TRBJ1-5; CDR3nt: TGTGCCAGTAGACCCCGACCCGGGACAGCCATAAATCAGCCCCAGCATTTT; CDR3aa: CASRPRPGTAINQPQHF
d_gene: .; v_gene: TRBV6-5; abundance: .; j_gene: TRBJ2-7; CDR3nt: TGTGCCAGCGGCAGACAGACCTACGAGCAGTACTTC; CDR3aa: CASGRQTYEQYF
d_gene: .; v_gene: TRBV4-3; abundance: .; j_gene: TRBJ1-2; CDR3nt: TGCGCCAGCAGCCAAGGCTGGCAGGGGACTAACTATGGCTACACCTTC; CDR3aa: CASSQGWQGTNYGYTF
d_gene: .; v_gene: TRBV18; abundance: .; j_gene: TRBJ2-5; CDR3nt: TGTGCCAGCTCACCACTTGGGGGGGAGACCCAGTACTTC; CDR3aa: CASSPLGGETQYF
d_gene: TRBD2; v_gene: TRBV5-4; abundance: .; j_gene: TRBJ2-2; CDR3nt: TGTGCCAGCAGCTTGGTTAGCGGGGACACCGGGGAGCTGTTTTTT; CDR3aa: CASSLVSGDTGELFF
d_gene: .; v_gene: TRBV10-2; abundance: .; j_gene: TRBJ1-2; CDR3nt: TGCGCCAGCAGTGAAGGGAGGGACAAATATGGCTACACCTTC; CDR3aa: CASSEGRDKYGYTF
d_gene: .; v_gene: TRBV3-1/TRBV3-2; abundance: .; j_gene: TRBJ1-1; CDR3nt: TGTGCCAGCAGCCAAGCAGGGGTGCGCACTGAAGCTTTCTTT; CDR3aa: CASSQAGVRTEAFF
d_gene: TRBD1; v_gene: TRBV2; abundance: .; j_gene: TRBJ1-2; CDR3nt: TGTGCCAGCAGGTACAGGGGAACTGGCGGCTACACCTTC; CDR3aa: CASRYRGTGGYTF
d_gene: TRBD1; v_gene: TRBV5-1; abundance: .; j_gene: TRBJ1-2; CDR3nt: TGCGCCAGCAGCTTCGGACAGGGTAACTATGGCTACACCTTC; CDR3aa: CASSFGQGNYGYTF
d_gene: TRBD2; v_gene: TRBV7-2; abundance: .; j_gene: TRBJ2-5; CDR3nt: TGTGCCAGCAGCTTAGAACTAGCGGGGGGGCCGAAGACCCAGTACTTC; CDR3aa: CASSLELAGGPKTQYF
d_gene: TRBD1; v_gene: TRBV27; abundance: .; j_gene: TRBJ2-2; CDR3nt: TGTGCCAGCAGTCAAGTGGGGACAGGGAGGAACACCGGGGAGCTGTTTTTT; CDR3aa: CASSQVGTGRNTGELFF
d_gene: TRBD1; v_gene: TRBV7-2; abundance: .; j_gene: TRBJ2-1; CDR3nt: TGTGCCAGCAGCTTAGGTGGGACAGGGCTTCGGAATGAGCAGTTCTTC; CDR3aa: CASSLGGTGLRNEQFF
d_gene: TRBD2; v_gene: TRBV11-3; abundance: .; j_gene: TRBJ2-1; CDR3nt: TGTGCCAGCAGCGCAAGCGGGGGGTACTACAATGAGCAGTTCTTC; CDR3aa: CASSASGGYYNEQFF
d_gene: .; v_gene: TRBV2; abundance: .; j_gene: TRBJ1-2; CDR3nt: TGTGCCAGCAGCTTAATCACAGACAGAAATACCTTC; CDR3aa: CASSLITDRNTF
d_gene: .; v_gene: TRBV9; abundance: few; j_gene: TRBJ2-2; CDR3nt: TGTGCCAGCAGCGTAGAGTCAGGAGGGGAGCTGTTTTTT; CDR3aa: CASSVESGGELFF
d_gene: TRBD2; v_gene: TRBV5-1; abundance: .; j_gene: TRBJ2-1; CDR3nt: TGCGCCAGCAGCCCCGGGGGAGCGGGGGGTTACAATGAGCAGTTCTTC; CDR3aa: CASSPGGAGGYNEQFF
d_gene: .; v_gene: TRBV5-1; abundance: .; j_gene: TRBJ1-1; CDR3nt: TGCGCCAGCAGCTTGGGCGGGAACACTGAAGCTTTCTTT; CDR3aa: CASSLGGNTEAFF
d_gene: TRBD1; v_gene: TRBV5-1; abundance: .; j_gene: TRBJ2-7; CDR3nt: TGCGCCAGCAGCGGAGGACAGGGTGATGAGGAGCAGTACTTC; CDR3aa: CASSGGQGDEEQYF
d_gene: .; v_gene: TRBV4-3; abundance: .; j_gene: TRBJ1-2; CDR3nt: TGCGCCAGCAGCCAAGAATTAACGGGGTCTAACTATGGCTACACCTTC; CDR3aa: CASSQELTGSNYGYTF